The entry that follows covers one T cell receptor (beta chain) sequence. Its antigen has not been determined. Per-nucleotide qualities are absent, and no much larger clonotype sits a single base away. For CDR1 and CDR2, the germline V gene lists SQVTM and ANQGSEA. Trimming removed 3 bases from V and 0 bases from J, leaving 21 bases between the germline ends. CDR3 length: 18 amino acids, cysteine to phenylalanine. Only the CDR3 portion is preserved as DNA: 54 bases, with reading frame beginning at the first base. The goal of deep resolution MiSeq sequencing was a depth between 1 in 1 million and 1 in 200,000 T cells, and coverage averaged 10x per clonotype. The immunoSEQ hsTCRB Kit was used to generate TCR beta libraries. In the paper's pipeline: The data were analyzed with ImmunoSEQ Analyzer and ImmunoSEQ Data Assistant, and V, D and J gene assignments followed IMGT definitions. Clonality was computed as one minus normalized Shannon entropy of productive rearrangement frequencies, ranging from 0 to 1. Only overrepresented clonotypes making up at least 0.05% of the repertoire of each patient were included in the public clonotype analysis. Approximately 13 age-matched healthy donor repertoires from immuneACCESS served as clonality controls. TCRdb obtained this table from immuneACCESS and retained in-frame rearrangements with V and J assigned. These tables miss some clones; where compared with another copy, unresolved V genes account for less than half of the shortfall, and the remainder is unexplained. V and J calls plus clone size are reproduced from that table; the DNA served to infer D and trimming. A total of some 300,000 clones appear in this sample, just under 80% of them only once. Of the sample, over 5.5% is held by the ten largest clones.

These data belong to a study of cytotoxic CD8 clonotypes in ibrutinib-treated CLL (dated by TCRdb to the early 2020s). General notes on the study: The cohort had 11 to 12 relapsed/refractory and around 14 treatment-naive patients; 17 to 18 were IGHV unmutated. Responses were partial in some 24 patients and complete in 2; after median approximately 69 months follow-up, around 14 stayed in remission and about twelve progressed. Samples at response were collected after a median of about 12 months of treatment, with a range of about 6 to 36 months. An average of roughly 270,000 productive templates and around 100,000 productive rearrangements was obtained per sample. Of the 80 to 95 participants in the trial, about two dozen had longitudinal samples available. Cryopreserved peripheral blood mononuclear cells were collected at three points: before therapy, at response, and at either sustained remission or disease progression.

Overall study outcomes, separate from this receptor: Clonality increased at ibrutinib response, stayed stable in sustained remission, and fell back toward baseline at progression. At baseline, clonality was higher than in age-matched healthy donors and showed a strong correlation with circulating CD8+ T-cell counts. Sampling times were not matched between patients in sustained remission and patients whose disease was progressing, and lymph node repertoires were not examined. Public clonotypes were rare and either shrank or stayed stable during treatment, and the rise in clonality at ibrutinib response reflected expansion of private clonotypes.

For TCR beta library preparation, about 1.8 micrograms of genomic DNA were isolated from cryopreserved PBMCs. Longitudinal blood samples from CLL patients receiving ibrutinib monotherapy were subjected to high-throughput TCR beta sequencing. The patients were enrolled in a single-center, open-label phase 2 trial of ibrutinib monotherapy. This sequence uses TRBV29-1 and TRBJ2-1, with TRBD2 tentatively as D gene (6 bases match). Material: PBMCs, obtained before ibrutinib treatment. The receptor comes from a human donor with chronic lymphocytic leukemia. The bases read TGCAGCGTTGACGGGAGTTGGCCACCCTCGAGCTCCTACAATGAGCAGTTCTTC. Its protein product is CSVDGSWPPSSSYNEQFF.